This record looks at one T cell receptor beta chain sequence and its context. Its specificity is not known. The V gene lost 5 bases and the J gene lost 6 bases, with 13 bases spanning the gap. This CDR3 is built from 13 residues. The germline V gene encodes CDR1 LNHDA and CDR2 SQIVND (reference sequence). This specimen belongs to a study of pediatric ulcerative colitis. Study results and limitations: All ulcerative colitis patients, but no controls, carried two rectal clonotypes. In rectum, acute severe colitis had expanded clones and less diversity.

The survey-level immunoSEQ assay was used. Sequencing depth was up to 500,000 reads per sample. Repertoires were generated with immunoSEQ multiplex PCR, while TCRdb's copy carries only in-frame clones and drops some. The sample holds 55,000 to 75,000 clones, roughly 90% seen once. The source is a boy under 18 with severe ulcerative colitis. This chain uses TRBV19 with TRBJ1-1, with D perhaps TRBD1 (6 bases). The specimen sequenced was blood. CDR3 DNA sequence: TGTGCCAGTAGTTCTATCCAGGGGTCTGAAGCTTTCTTT. Protein sequence: CASSSIQGSEAFF.